This T cell receptor beta chain emerged from a study of spatial heterogeneity in lung cancer. This clonotype was seen more than once but under ten times. The time point: sample taken at primary tumor resection. Unsorted whole RNA from tumor, nontumor lung or frozen PBMC underwent sequencing. The V gene's germline CDR1 is MNHEY and CDR2 SMNVEV (reference sequence). Unmatched junction bases numbered 12, after V lost 2 bases and J lost 5 bases. The CDR3 totals 18 residues. Unique molecular identifiers tagged every individual TCR cDNA molecule. MiXCR was run by TCRdb on the 5' RACE reads, yielding one entry per CDR3 protein. The table shows about 23,000 distinct CDR3 sequences, with 3% to 3.5% occurring only once.

The rearrangement uses TRBV27 and TRBJ2-2; TRBD1 matches 9 bases. This sample comprised PBMCs, obtained at surgery. This sequence originates from a female donor with early-stage non-small cell lung cancer. The CDR3 DNA reads as TGTGCCAGCAGTTTACGCCCTTCCGGGACAGGGTGGACCGGGGAGCTGTTTTTT. It translates to CASSLRPSGTGWTGELFF.